This passage covers 11 T cell receptor beta chains from one sample sequenced in a study of T-cell reconstitution after alpha-beta-depleted transplantation in children. Unique molecular identifiers tagged the TCRbeta library. Each CDR3 protein gets one entry after TCRdb re-called the PCR reads with MiXCR. Of 200,000 to 250,000 distinct CDR3 sequences listed, approximately 8% were seen once; the top ten hold roughly a third. The sample was PBMCs, mostly from graft donor cells, taken 360 days after TCRalphabeta/CD19-depleted stem cell transplant. These receptors were collected from a male patient aged 2 to 10 who had a stem cell transplant for acute myeloid leukemia, so the T cells may come from the graft donor.

Ten or more counts support this clonotype. The chain uses TRBV20-1 and TRBJ1-1; unclear D gene. The V end was cut by 0 bases, the J end by 1 base, with 9 bases between. The CDR3 consists of 14 residues. Germline CDR1 is DFQATT and CDR2 is SNEGSKA (reference sequence). CDR3 in amino acids: CSARDRRQNTEAFF. The CDR3 DNA reads TGCAGTGCTAGAGATAGGAGACAGAACACTGAAGCTTTCTTT.

This clonotype has at least ten counts. The genes are TRBV19 and TRBJ2-5; D remains ambiguous. V lost 3 bases to trimming and J lost 5 bases, with 10 bases between them. Per the germline V gene, CDR1 is LNHDA and CDR2 is SQIVND (reference sequence). CDR3 length equals 13 residues. This CDR3 is CASSMDPRETQYF. The CDR3 DNA reads TGTGCCAGTAGTATGGACCCGAGGGAGACCCAGTACTTC.

This clonotype was found many times. The chain has TRBV15 and TRBJ2-2; D perhaps matches TRBD2 (6 bases). The V end was cut by 0 bases, the J end by 7 bases, with 15 bases between. The length of the CDR3 is 16 residues. The germline V gene has CDR1 LNHNV and CDR2 YYDKDF (reference sequence). The CDR3 DNA reads TGTGCCACCAGCAGAGATGCTGGCAGGGAGGTCGGGGAGCTGTTTTTT. It encodes CATSRDAGREVGELFF.

The chain links TRBV29-1 to TRBJ2-1, with a possible D match to TRBD1 (5 bases). The CDR3 covers 14 residues. The V end lost 3 bases, the J end lost 0 bases, and 9 bases lay between the germline ends. Germline assignment: CDR1 SQVTM and CDR2 ANQGSEA. The DNA for the CDR3 is TGCAGCGTTGAGGGGCTAAACTCCTACAATGAGCAGTTCTTC. Amino acids: CSVEGLNSYNEQFF.

This clonotype was found once. This chain connects TRBV12-3 or TRBV12-4 to TRBJ2-1; tentative D call: TRBD2 (6 bases). Between the trimmed V and J ends, which lost 3 bases and 6 bases, there was a span of 15 bases. There are 15 residues in the CDR3. CDR3 loop: CASSLVQRAGNEQFF. CDR3 nucleotide sequence: TGTGCCAGCAGTTTGGTACAGCGGGCGGGCAATGAGCAGTTCTTC.

This clonotype was seen many times. This chain connects TRBV5-1 to TRBJ2-5; weak D call: TRBD1 (5 bases). Trimming left V 4 bases short and J 4 bases short, with 14 bases between. There are 14 residues in the CDR3. Germline V gene sequence: CDR1 SGHRS, CDR2 YFSETQ. The CDR3, as DNA: TGCGCCAGCAGCGTGACCTCAGGGCCAGAGACCCAGTACTTC. It yields the protein CASSVTSGPETQYF.

At least ten counts were recorded for this clonotype. The CDR3 region has the DNA TGTGCCAGCAGTTTTACTCTAAGCACAGATACGCAGTATTTT. Encoded protein: CASSFTLSTDTQYF. This chain links TRBV27 with TRBJ2-3, with D unclear. With 3 bases removed from V and 0 bases from J, the gap between germline ends came to 7 bases. The CDR3 length is 14 residues. Germline values: CDR1 MNHEY, CDR2 SMNVEV (reference sequence).

This clonotype has a count of ten or more. The chain carries TRBV29-1 and TRBJ2-5; a weak D match, TRBD1 (6 bases). V shed 7 bases and J shed 0 bases, with 12 bases lying between them. CDR3 length equals 13 residues. Germline CDR1 SQVTM, CDR2 ANQGSEA. In nucleotides, the CDR3 is TGCAGCGCCGACAGGCTGAACCAAGAGACCCAGTACTTC. This encodes CSADRLNQETQYF.

This clonotype was recorded many times. This chain links TRBV29-1 with TRBJ2-7; D is perhaps TRBD2 (5 bases). Germline V gene sequence: CDR1 SQVTM, CDR2 ANQGSEA. The CDR3 length is 12 residues. The V gene lost 3 bases and the J gene lost 5 bases, with 11 bases spanning the gap. CDR3 DNA: TGCAGCGTTGAGGGTAGGAGGAACGAGCAGTACTTC. Translation: CSVEGRRNEQYF.

Remarks on this clonotype: With a much larger clone just one base away, this may be a read error. In this CDR3 the conserved last residue, phenylalanine or tryptophan, is missing, so a read error is likely. This chain links TRBV12-3 or TRBV12-4 with TRBJ2-1; 8 nucleotides match TRBD1. The trim removed 3 bases at V and 8 bases at J, leaving 6 bases unmatched. This CDR3 has 14 residues. CDR3 amino acids: CASSLGTGKDEQFS. The CDR3 DNA follows: TGTGCCAGCAGTTTGGGGACAGGAAAGGATGAGCAGTTCTCC.

This clonotype was seen at least ten times. This chain joins TRBV28 and TRBJ2-3; D possibly matches TRBD1 or TRBD2 (5 bases each). The V gene lost 5 bases and the J gene lost 3 bases, with 15 bases spanning the gap. The CDR3 extends over 15 amino acids. Germline V gives CDR1 MDHEN, CDR2 SYDVKM. The DNA for the CDR3 is TGTGCCAGCAGTCCCCCCGGGACGGTAACAGATACGCAGTATTTT. It codes for CASSPPGTVTDTQYF.